This T cell receptor beta chain was captured by sequencing in a study of Graves' ophthalmopathy and Graves' hyperthyroidism. The authors amplified TCR beta CDR3 regions from RNA transcripts. An opening RT-PCR round employed HTBI primers and preceded a second-round multiplex PCR. One entry per CDR3 protein, called by TCRdb with MiXCR from the multiplex PCR reads. Found here are about 370,000 distinct CDR3 sequences, around 19% of them singletons; the top ten hold around 1.5%. The CDR3 spans 11 residues. V lost 11 bases and J lost 8, with 15 bases in between. Germline CDR1 reads LNHDA; CDR2 reads SQIVND (reference sequence). This clonotype was picked up many times.

The chain uses TRBV19 and TRBJ1-1; D unclear. The material sequenced was peripheral blood. The sequence came from a woman younger than 30 with Graves' ophthalmopathy. The CDR3, as DNA: TGTGCCTCGCAAACACCGGGGGAAGCTTTCTTT. Protein: CASQTPGEAFF.